One and the same sample provided the 5 T cell receptor beta chains below, sequenced in a study of blood T cells in healthy people across ages. Together with a sample-barcoded 5' primer, a J-beta primer mix was included in a second PCR lasting about 7 to 11 cycles. Via MiXCR, TCRdb re-called the 5' RACE reads, giving one row per CDR3 protein. Of about 640,000 distinct CDR3 sequences in the sample, approximately 50% were seen once. Sequencing was done on a sample of blood. Receptors were obtained from a man in his fifties or sixties in good health.

V and J are TRBV4-1 and TRBJ2-5, with D uncertain. The CDR3 sequence is 13 residues long. Deletions cut 1 base from V and 11 bases from J, with 14 bases between. Germline assignment: CDR1 MGHRA and CDR2 YSYEKL. The CDR3 nucleotides are TGCGCCAGCAGCCAAGTCGTAGAGGCCCCGCAGTACTTC. It yields the protein CASSQVVEAPQYF.

The chain links TRBV7-6 to TRBJ2-5; D might be TRBD1 (5 bases). The DNA end favors TRBJ2-7, so the J call may be wrong. The germline gives CDR1 SGHVS, CDR2 FNYEAQ. The CDR3 is made up of 15 amino acids. The CDR3 bases are TGTGCCAGCAGCTCAGGGCTCTACACGATGGCCGAGCAGTACTTC. Protein product: CASSSGLYTMAEQYF.

The chain uses TRBV20-1 and TRBJ2-3; 7 bases line up with TRBD2. V shed 6 bases, J shed 4 bases, and the junction held 7 bases outside the gene matches. This CDR3 has 13 residues. Germline V gene lookup returns CDR1 DFQATT and CDR2 SNEGSKA (reference sequence). The chain's CDR3 is CSANGLEADTQYF. The CDR3 DNA reads TGCAGTGCGAATGGACTAGAAGCAGATACGCAGTATTTT.

The chain uses TRBV6-4 and TRBJ2-7, with D perhaps TRBD1 (6 bases). V dropped 0 bases and J dropped 0 bases, with 15 bases sitting between them. This CDR3 region has 17 residues. Per germline, CDR1 MRHNA and CDR2 SNTAGT. The CDR3 sequence: CASSDSVGGDISYEQYF. The CDR3 DNA is TGTGCCAGCAGTGACTCAGTAGGTGGGGACATCTCCTACGAGCAGTACTTC.

The rearrangement joins TRBV14 to TRBJ2-1; 8 nucleotides agree with TRBD1. Germline-derived CDR1 and CDR2 are SGHDN and FVKESK. V was pared by 2 bases and J by 15 bases, with 9 bases of the junction left unmatched. The CDR3 loop spans 13 amino acids. The DNA of the CDR3 is TGTGCCAGCAGCCAAACGCTCCAGGGGGCGCGGTTCTTC. Residues: CASSQTLQGARFF.